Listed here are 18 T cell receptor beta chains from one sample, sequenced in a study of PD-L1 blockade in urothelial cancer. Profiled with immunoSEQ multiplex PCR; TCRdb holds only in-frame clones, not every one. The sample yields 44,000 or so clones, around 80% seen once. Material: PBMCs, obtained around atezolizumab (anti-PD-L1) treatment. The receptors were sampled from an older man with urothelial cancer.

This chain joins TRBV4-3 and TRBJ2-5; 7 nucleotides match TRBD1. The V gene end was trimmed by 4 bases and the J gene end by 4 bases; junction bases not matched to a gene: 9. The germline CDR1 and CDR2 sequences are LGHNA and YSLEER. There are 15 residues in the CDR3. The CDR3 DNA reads TGCGCCAGCAGCCTTGACAGGGAAAGAGCAGAGACCCAGTACTTC. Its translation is CASSLDRERAETQYF.

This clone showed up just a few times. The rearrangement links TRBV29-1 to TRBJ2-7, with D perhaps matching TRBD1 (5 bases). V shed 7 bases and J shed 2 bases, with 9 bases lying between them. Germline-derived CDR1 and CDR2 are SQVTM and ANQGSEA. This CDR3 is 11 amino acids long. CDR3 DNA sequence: TGCAGCGGACAGACCCCCTACGAGCAGTACTTC. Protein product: CSGQTPYEQYF.

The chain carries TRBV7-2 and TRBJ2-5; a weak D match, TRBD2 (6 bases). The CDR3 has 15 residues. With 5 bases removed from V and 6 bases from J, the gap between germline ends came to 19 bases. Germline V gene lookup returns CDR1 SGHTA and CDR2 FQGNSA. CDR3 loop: CASSQNSGSPKTQYF. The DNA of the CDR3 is TGTGCCAGCAGCCAGAATAGCGGTTCACCCAAGACCCAGTACTTC.

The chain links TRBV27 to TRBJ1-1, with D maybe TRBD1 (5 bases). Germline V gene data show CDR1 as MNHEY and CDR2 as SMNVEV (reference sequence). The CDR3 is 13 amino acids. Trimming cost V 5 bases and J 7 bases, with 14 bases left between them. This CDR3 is CASSPRAAFEAFF. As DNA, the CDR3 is TGTGCCAGCAGTCCCAGGGCAGCCTTTGAAGCTTTCTTT.

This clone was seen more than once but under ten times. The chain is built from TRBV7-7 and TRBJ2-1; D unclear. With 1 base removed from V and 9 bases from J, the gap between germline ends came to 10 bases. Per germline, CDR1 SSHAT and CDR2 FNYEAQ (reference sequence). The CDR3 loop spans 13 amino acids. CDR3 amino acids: CASSLDKLGEQFF. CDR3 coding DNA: TGTGCCAGCAGCTTAGATAAGCTCGGTGAGCAGTTCTTC.

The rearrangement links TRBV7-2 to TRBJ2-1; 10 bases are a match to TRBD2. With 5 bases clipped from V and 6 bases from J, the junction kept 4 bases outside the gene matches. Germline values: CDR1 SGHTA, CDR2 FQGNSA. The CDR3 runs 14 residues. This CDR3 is CASSGTSAANEQFF. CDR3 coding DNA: TGTGCCAGCAGCGGGACTAGCGCAGCCAATGAGCAGTTCTTC.

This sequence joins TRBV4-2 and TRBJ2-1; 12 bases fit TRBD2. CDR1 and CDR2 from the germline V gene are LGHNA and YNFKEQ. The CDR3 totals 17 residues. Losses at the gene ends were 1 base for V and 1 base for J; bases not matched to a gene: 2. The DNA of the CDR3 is TGTGCCAGCAGCCAAGGGACTAGCGGGACTTCCTACAATGAGCAGTTCTTC. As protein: CASSQGTSGTSYNEQFF.

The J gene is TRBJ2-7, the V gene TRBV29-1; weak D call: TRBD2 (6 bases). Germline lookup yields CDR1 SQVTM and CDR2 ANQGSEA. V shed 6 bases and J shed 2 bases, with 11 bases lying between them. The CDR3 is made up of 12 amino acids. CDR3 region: CSVGGEPYEQYF. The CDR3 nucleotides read TGCAGCGTGGGCGGGGAACCCTACGAGCAGTACTTC.

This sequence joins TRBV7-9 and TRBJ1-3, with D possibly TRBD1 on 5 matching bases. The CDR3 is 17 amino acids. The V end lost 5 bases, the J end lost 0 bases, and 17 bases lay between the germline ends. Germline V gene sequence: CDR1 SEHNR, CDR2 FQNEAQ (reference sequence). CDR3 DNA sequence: TGTGCCAGCAGCAGTACCGGGGGTTTAAGCTCTGGAAACACCATATATTTT. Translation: CASSSTGGLSSGNTIYF.

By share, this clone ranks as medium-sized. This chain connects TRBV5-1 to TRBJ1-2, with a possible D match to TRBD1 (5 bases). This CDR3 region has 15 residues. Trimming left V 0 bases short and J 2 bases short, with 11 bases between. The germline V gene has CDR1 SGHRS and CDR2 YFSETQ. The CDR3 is CASSLDRQGNYGYTF. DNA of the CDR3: TGCGCCAGCAGCTTGGACCGGCAGGGCAACTATGGCTACACCTTC.

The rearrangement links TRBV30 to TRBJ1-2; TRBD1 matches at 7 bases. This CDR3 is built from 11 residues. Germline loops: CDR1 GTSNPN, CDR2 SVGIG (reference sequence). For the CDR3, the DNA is TGTGCTCGGGACAGCACCTATGGCTACACCTTC. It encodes CARDSTYGYTF.

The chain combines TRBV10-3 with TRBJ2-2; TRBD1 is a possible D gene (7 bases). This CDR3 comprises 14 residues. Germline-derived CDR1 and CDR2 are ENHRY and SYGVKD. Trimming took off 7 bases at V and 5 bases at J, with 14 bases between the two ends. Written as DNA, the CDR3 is TGTGCCATCACCAGACAGGGAGGTACCGGGGAGCTGTTTTTT. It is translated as CAITRQGGTGELFF.

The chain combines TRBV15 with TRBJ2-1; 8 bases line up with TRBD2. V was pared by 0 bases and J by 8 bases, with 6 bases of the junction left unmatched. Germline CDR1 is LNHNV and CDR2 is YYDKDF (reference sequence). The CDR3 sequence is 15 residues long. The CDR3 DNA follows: TGTGCCACCAGCAGAGACGGAGCGGGAGCGGATGAGCAGTTCTTC. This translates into CATSRDGAGADEQFF.

The CDR3 sequence is CASSISLQGGSYEQYF. CDR3 DNA sequence: TGTGCCAGTAGTATCTCCCTACAGGGGGGGTCCTACGAGCAGTACTTC. The chain combines TRBV19 with TRBJ2-7, with D perhaps matching TRBD1 (8 bases). Per the germline V gene, CDR1 is LNHDA and CDR2 is SQIVND (reference sequence). The CDR3 loop spans 16 amino acids. V lost 3 bases and J 1 base, leaving 16 bases between the germline ends.

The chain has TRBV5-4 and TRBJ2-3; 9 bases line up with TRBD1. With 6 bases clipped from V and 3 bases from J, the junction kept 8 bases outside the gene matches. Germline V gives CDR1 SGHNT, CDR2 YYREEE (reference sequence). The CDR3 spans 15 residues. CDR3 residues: CASTGTGWRTDTQYF. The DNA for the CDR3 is TGTGCCAGCACCGGGACAGGGTGGAGAACAGATACGCAGTATTTT.

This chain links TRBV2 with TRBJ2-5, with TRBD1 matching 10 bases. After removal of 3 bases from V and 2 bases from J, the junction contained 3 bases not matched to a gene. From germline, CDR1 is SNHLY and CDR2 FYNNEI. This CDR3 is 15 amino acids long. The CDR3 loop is CASSEDRGRQETQYF. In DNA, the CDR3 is TGTGCCAGCAGTGAGGACAGGGGGAGGCAAGAGACCCAGTACTTC.

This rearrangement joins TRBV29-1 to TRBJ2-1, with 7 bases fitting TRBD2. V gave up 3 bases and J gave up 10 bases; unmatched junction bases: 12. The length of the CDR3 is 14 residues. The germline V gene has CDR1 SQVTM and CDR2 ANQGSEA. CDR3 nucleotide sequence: TGCAGCGTTGAGGGGGGGAGGATGCCTGGAGAGCAGTTCTTC. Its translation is CSVEGGRMPGEQFF.

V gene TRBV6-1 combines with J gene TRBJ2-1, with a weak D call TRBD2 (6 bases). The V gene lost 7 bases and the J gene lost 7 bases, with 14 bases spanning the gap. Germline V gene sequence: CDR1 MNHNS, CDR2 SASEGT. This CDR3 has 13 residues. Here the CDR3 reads CASNGGSQNEQFF. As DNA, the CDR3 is TGTGCCAGCAACGGGGGTAGTCAGAATGAGCAGTTCTTC.